The clone carrying this T cell receptor (beta chain) was picked up a small number of times. The data were taken from a study of T cells in Graves' hyperthyroidism and ophthalmopathy. Study-wide context: The initial diagnosis was the point when peripheral blood was collected, ahead of any treatment.

Stability of Graves' hyperthyroidism was defined as absent ophthalmopathy progression within 18 months. A patient was excluded if there was uncontrolled infection, other autoimmune disease, pregnancy or lactation. Diagnosis relied on clinical symptoms, serum thyroxine and TRAb, thyroid ultrasound and orbital computed tomography. CDR3 length: 13 amino acids. Germline V CDR1 and CDR2: SGDLS, YYNGEE. V lost 0 bases, J lost 11 bases, and 12 bases lay in between. Amplification yielded TCR beta CDR3 regions, with RNA transcripts as the source. The HTBI primer set was used in a first-round RT-PCR of the TCR CDR3. TCRdb called the multiplex PCR reads again in MiXCR, with one record for every CDR3 protein. The data contain about 200,000 distinct CDR3 sequences, around 17% of them singletons.

The sequenced material came from blood. The receptor was derived from a woman aged 50 to 60 with Graves' hyperthyroidism. V usage is TRBV9 and J usage is TRBJ2-1, with a weak D call TRBD2 (6 bases). CDR3: CASSVGREQKQFF. The CDR3 DNA follows: TGTGCCAGCAGCGTAGGTCGGGAGCAGAAGCAGTTCTTC.